The 11 T cell receptor beta chains below come from one sample, sequenced in a study of blood T cell repertoires in COVID-19. Sequencing used immunoSEQ multiplex PCR; TCRdb keeps in-frame clones, though not all of them. In the table there are around 500,000 clones, around 85% of which are singletons. Sequencing input: peripheral blood. These receptors were obtained from a human donor in a cohort sampled during active COVID-19.

The V gene is TRBV19, the J gene TRBJ1-1, with D unclear. The length of the CDR3 is 16 residues. V was clipped by 3 bases and J by 0 bases, with 14 bases between them. Germline V gene sequence: CDR1 LNHDA, CDR2 SQIVND (reference sequence). CDR3 bases: TGTGCCAGTAGTATTGGCGCAGGTGGTATGAACACTGAAGCTTTCTTT. Translation: CASSIGAGGMNTEAFF.

The chain has TRBV5-1 and TRBJ2-2; the match to TRBD2 covers 8 bases. This CDR3 is built from 17 residues. V trimming: 4 bases; J trimming: 0 bases; junction bases outside the gene matches: 8. CDR1 SGHRS and CDR2 YFSETQ come from the germline V gene. CDR3 region: CASSETTSGANTGELFF. CDR3 in DNA: TGCGCCAGCAGCGAAACTACTAGCGGCGCGAACACCGGGGAGCTGTTTTTT.

The chain recombines TRBV6-5 with TRBJ2-7; no firm D call. CDR1 is MNHEY and CDR2 is SVGAGI in the germline V gene. The V end lost 10 bases, the J end lost 0 bases, and 16 bases lay between the germline ends. The CDR3 covers 14 residues. CDR3 coding DNA: TGTGCCACCTGGCTTGGCCCCAGCTCCTACGAGCAGTACTTC. Translated, it gives CATWLGPSSYEQYF.

This clone was seen only once. The rearrangement joins TRBV5-1 to TRBJ2-1; TRBD1 agrees at 10 bases. Germline V lookup: CDR1 SGHRS, CDR2 YFSETQ. After removal of 3 bases from V and 4 bases from J, the junction contained 7 bases not matched to a gene. The CDR3 length is 16 residues. The CDR3, as DNA: TGCGCCAGCAGCTCAAAGTCGGGACAGGGGTACAATGAGCAGTTCTTC. The encoded protein is CASSSKSGQGYNEQFF.

Worth noting for this clone: At the DNA level, this CDR3 is encoded by other sequences in the same sample as well. The chain employs TRBV3-1 (or the pseudogene TRBV3-2) and TRBJ1-1, with no clear D. The germline gives CDR1 LGHDT, CDR2 YNNKEL (reference sequence). Trimming took 3 bases from V and 5 from J, leaving 7 bases between them. This CDR3 comprises 12 residues. The CDR3 region is CASSHGGTEAFF. In DNA form, the CDR3 reads TGTGCCAGCAGCCATGGAGGGACTGAAGCTTTCTTT.

Ten or more counts support this clone. The genes are TRBV7-8 and TRBJ1-1; a possible D gene is TRBD1 (5 bases). The CDR3 sequence is 12 residues long. Germline V gives CDR1 SGHVS, CDR2 FQNEAQ. Trimming cost V 10 bases and J 4 bases, with 13 bases left between them. CDR3 amino acids: CATGLGGTEAFF. The CDR3 nucleotides read TGTGCCACCGGCTTGGGGGGCACTGAAGCTTTCTTT.

V is TRBV5-6 and J is TRBJ2-5, with D perhaps TRBD2 (6 bases). This CDR3 contains 13 residues. Trimming shortened V by 1 base and J by 6 bases, and 10 bases separated the two germline ends. CDR1 and CDR2 (germline): SGHDT, YYEEEE. The CDR3 is CASSLTGGQTQYF. The DNA of the CDR3 is TGTGCCAGCAGCTTGACCGGGGGTCAGACCCAGTACTTC.

The V and J genes are TRBV5-6 and TRBJ1-1; D uncertain. V lost 0 bases to trimming and J lost 0 bases, with 15 bases between them. CDR3 size: 17 residues. Germline values: CDR1 SGHDT, CDR2 YYEEEE. The CDR3 spells CASSLAGGVGLNTEAFF. DNA of the CDR3: TGTGCCAGCAGCTTGGCGGGCGGGGTCGGATTGAACACTGAAGCTTTCTTT.

The CDR3 loop is CASSFGTSGRAALYEQYF. The CDR3, as DNA: TGTGCCAGCAGCTTCGGGACTAGCGGGAGGGCGGCCCTTTACGAGCAGTACTTC. The chain recombines TRBV7-2 with TRBJ2-7, with 16 bases aligning to TRBD2. The CDR3 totals 18 residues. Per germline, CDR1 SGHTA and CDR2 FQGNSA. Trimming took 3 bases from V and 4 from J; bases not matched to a gene: 9.

This clone was seen more than once but under ten times. The genes are TRBV7-2 and TRBJ1-5; possibly TRBD1 for D (5 bases). V was cut by 3 bases and J by 3 bases, with 12 bases left in between. Germline assignment: CDR1 SGHTA and CDR2 FQGNSA. This CDR3 region has 15 residues. This chain's CDR3 is CASSFAAGPNQPQHF. The CDR3 DNA sequence: TGTGCCAGCAGCTTCGCGGCAGGGCCCAATCAGCCCCAGCATTTT.

The CDR3 here is CATSPGGQGEETQYF. CDR3 sequence (DNA): TGTGCCACCAGCCCGGGGGGACAGGGGGAAGAGACCCAGTACTTC. This chain connects TRBV24-1 to TRBJ2-5; 11 nucleotides match TRBD1. The CDR3 has 15 amino acids. Germline V gives CDR1 KGHDR, CDR2 SFDVKD. The V segment lost 7 bases and the J segment 3 bases; nucleotides outside the gene matches: 6.